This T cell receptor beta chain was sequenced in a study of CD8 T cells in ankylosing spondylitis. In making TCR beta libraries, quantitative 5'-RACE with molecular barcodes was used. Using its own MiXCR run on the 5' RACE reads, TCRdb lists one record per CDR3 protein. The sample holds roughly 230,000 distinct CDR3 sequences; over 15% are singletons and the top ten take about a third. This clonotype was detected a few times. The sequence derives from a male donor with ankylosing spondylitis or in good health (not recorded which). Sample: blood, either unsorted or a sorted T cell fraction (not recorded which).

DNA for the CDR3: TGTGCCAGCAGCTCCCCCCTGACAGGGGAGGCGTACGAGCAGTACTTC. It codes for CASSSPLTGEAYEQYF. This sequence joins TRBV7-9 and TRBJ2-7, with 8 bases aligning to TRBD1. CDR3 length: 16 amino acids. Germline assignment: CDR1 SEHNR and CDR2 FQNEAQ (reference sequence). J was trimmed by 4 bases and V by 4 bases; bases with no gene match: 12.